This TCR beta chain emerged from a study of technical replicates of blood from several donors (dated by TCRdb to about 2017). Reading the germline V gene gives CDR1 LGHNA and CDR2 YSLEER. Its CDR3 holds 14 amino acids, cysteine through phenylalanine. This entry keeps only the CDR3 DNA: 42 bases, framed from base 1. V is trimmed back by 3 bases and J by 2 bases, and the junction contains 4 bases that no gene match accounts for. The library relied on the immunoSEQ multiplex PCR assay. This immuneACCESS table, as held by TCRdb, lists in-frame sequences with V and J called but not all clones. Of the missing ones, under half trace to an unresolved V gene in checked studies; the others have no known cause. Across this sample there are 45,000 to 60,000 clones, with about 93% seen only once. Of the sample, 3% to 4% falls within the top ten clones. Note on this clone: Its antigen specificity is not known. No qualities accompany the bases; no much larger clone lies one base away.

Material: PBMCs. The clonotype was recovered from a human donor in good health. Some clones in this sample may be carry-over from other donors' samples. The rearrangement combines TRBV4-3 with TRBJ2-7; TRBD2 agrees with 7 junctional bases. The DNA sequence is as follows: TGCGCCAGCAGCCACGAACGGGGGGCCTACGAGCAGTACTTC. It codes for CASSHERGAYEQYF.